Below are 17 T cell receptor beta chains sequenced from a single sample in a study of blood T cell repertoires in COVID-19. Measured with immunoSEQ multiplex PCR; TCRdb has only the in-frame clones, and not every one. The sample includes about 360,000 clones, more than 75% of them seen just once. The material sequenced was peripheral blood. The receptor set was obtained from a human donor in a cohort sampled during active COVID-19.

The chain recombines TRBV15 with TRBJ2-5, with a possible D match to TRBD2 (6 bases). CDR1 and CDR2 (germline): LNHNV, YYDKDF (reference sequence). V shed 0 bases and J shed 7 bases, with 12 bases lying between them. The CDR3 consists of 14 residues. The CDR3 loop reads CATSRDPGGWTQYF. The CDR3 nucleotides read TGTGCCACCAGCAGAGATCCCGGGGGTTGGACCCAGTACTTC.

The rearrangement joins TRBV5-5 to TRBJ2-4; D may be TRBD2 (7 bases). The ends were cut back, 4 bases at V and 4 bases at J, with 15 bases in the middle. Germline CDR1 and CDR2: SGHKS and YYEKEE (reference sequence). The CDR3 length is 15 residues. CDR3 residues: CASSQRGGAKNIQYF. CDR3 DNA sequence: TGTGCCAGCAGCCAGAGAGGGGGGGCGAAAAACATTCAGTACTTC. The full variable domain, rest sourced from reference TRBV5-5 and TRBJ2-4, is DAGVTQSPTHLIKTRGQQVTLRCSPISGHKSVSWYQQVLGQGPQFIFQYYEKEERGRGNFPDRFSARQFPNYSSELNVNALLLGDSALYLCASSQRGGAKNIQYFGAGTRLSVL.

This clone occurred once. This CDR3 is CASNSGGRGTEAFF. CDR3 bases: TGCGCCAGCAACTCCGGGGGGCGGGGCACTGAAGCTTTCTTT. The gene calls are TRBV10-2 and TRBJ1-1; TRBD1 is a possible D gene (6 bases). The V and J ends lost 7 bases and 4 bases respectively, with 16 bases between them. The germline V gene has CDR1 WSHSY and CDR2 SAAADI. The CDR3 covers 14 residues.

The CDR3 region is CASSPRLAGGTGELFF. The CDR3 bases are TGTGCCAGCAGCCCCCGACTAGCGGGAGGCACCGGGGAGCTGTTTTTT. V gene TRBV7-6 combines with J gene TRBJ2-2; TRBD2 matches at 13 bases. V was clipped by 5 bases and J by 4 bases; unmatched bases: 4. This CDR3 is built from 16 residues. CDR1 is SGHVS, CDR2 FNYEAQ, per germline.

The CDR3: CASSSHTTGANYGYTF. The CDR3 DNA sequence: TGTGCCAGCAGCTCCCATACCACAGGGGCTAACTATGGCTACACCTTC. V gene TRBV11-1 combines with J gene TRBJ1-2; 7 bases are a match to TRBD1. Unmatched junction bases numbered 8, after V lost 4 bases and J lost 0 bases. The CDR3 totals 16 residues. The germline gives CDR1 SGHAT, CDR2 FQDESV (reference sequence).

To note about this clone: Other DNA sequences from this sample encode an identical CDR3 as well. The chain uses TRBV5-1 and TRBJ1-1; D gene ambiguous. The V and J ends lost 4 bases and 1 base respectively, with 8 bases between them. Germline V CDR1 and CDR2: SGHRS, YFSETQ. CDR3 size: 13 residues. The CDR3 DNA reads TGCGCCAGCAGCCCGTCGGGGAACACTGAAGCTTTCTTT. This translates into CASSPSGNTEAFF.

This chain joins TRBV4-1 and TRBJ2-3; TRBD2 matches 11 bases. Germline trimming cut 0 bases from V and 1 base from J; bases unmatched to any gene: 0. This CDR3 region has 16 residues. The germline gives CDR1 MGHRA, CDR2 YSYEKL. The CDR3 spells CASSQELAGGTDTQYF. CDR3 nucleotides: TGCGCCAGCAGCCAAGAACTAGCGGGGGGCACAGATACGCAGTATTTT.

The chain employs TRBV7-9 and TRBJ2-1; TRBD1 matches at 8 bases. V was pared by 5 bases and J by 15 bases, with 12 bases of the junction left unmatched. The CDR3 loop spans 13 amino acids. CDR1 SEHNR and CDR2 FQNEAQ come from the germline V gene (reference sequence). The CDR3 protein is CASSLGGTGIGFF. CDR3 nucleotide sequence: TGTGCCAGCAGCCTTGGAGGGACAGGTATTGGGTTCTTC.

This chain links TRBV19 with TRBJ2-1; perhaps TRBD1 as D (6 bases). With 1 base removed from V and 9 bases from J, the gap between germline ends came to 19 bases. Per the germline V gene, CDR1 is LNHDA and CDR2 is SQIVND (reference sequence). CDR3 size: 16 residues. This CDR3 is CASSIGRQGLAIEQFF. In nucleotides, the CDR3 is TGTGCCAGTAGTATAGGGCGCCAGGGGTTGGCGATTGAGCAGTTCTTC.

The chain joins TRBV4-1 to TRBJ1-1; possible D gene TRBD1, 5 bases. V gave up 3 bases and J gave up 5 bases, with 16 bases separating them. CDR3 size: 15 residues. Germline V gene data show CDR1 as MGHRA and CDR2 as YSYEKL. This CDR3 reads CASSQHSGGGTEAFF. Written as DNA, the CDR3 is TGCGCCAGCAGCCAGCACTCGGGTGGGGGGACTGAAGCTTTCTTT.

The chain links TRBV28 to TRBJ2-3, with D perhaps TRBD2 (7 bases). The length of the CDR3 is 18 residues. Germline assignment: CDR1 MDHEN and CDR2 SYDVKM. Between the trimmed V and J ends, which lost 0 bases and 4 bases, there was a span of 20 bases. In DNA, the CDR3 is TGTGCCAGCAGTTTATGGGGGACTGGCGGGGAGGGGGCAGATACGCAGTATTTT. Its protein is CASSLWGTGGEGADTQYF.

The chain carries TRBV7-9 and TRBJ2-5; no definite D call. The V end was cut by 1 base, the J end by 5 bases, with 14 bases between. The length of the CDR3 is 15 residues. CDR1 SEHNR and CDR2 FQNEAQ come from the germline V gene (reference sequence). CDR3 loop: CASSLGLGLSETQYF. CDR3 coding DNA: TGTGCCAGCAGCTTAGGACTTGGCCTATCGGAGACCCAGTACTTC.

This clone was observed a handful of times. V is TRBV2 and J is TRBJ1-6; 7 nucleotides match TRBD1. The CDR3 extends over 14 amino acids. CDR1 SNHLY and CDR2 FYNNEI come from the germline V gene. Trimming took 7 bases from V and 10 from J; bases not matched to a gene: 10. CDR3 DNA sequence: TGTGCCAGCAACAGGGACAGTTTTAGATCACCCCTCCACTTT. Translating gives CASNRDSFRSPLHF.

V and J are TRBV5-1 and TRBJ2-5, with a possible D match to TRBD2 (7 bases). The ends were cut back, 0 bases at V and 4 bases at J, with 19 bases in the middle. The CDR3 is 17 amino acids. Per germline, CDR1 SGHRS and CDR2 YFSETQ. CDR3 nucleotide sequence: TGCGCCAGCAGCTTGGGGCGGGGGCCCGAGGGGAGAGAGACCCAGTACTTC. Protein product: CASSLGRGPEGRETQYF.

The chain has TRBV9 and TRBJ2-7, with 10 bases aligning to TRBD1. The CDR3 is 16 amino acids. V shed 3 bases, J shed 0 bases, and the junction held 6 bases outside the gene matches. Germline CDR1 and CDR2: SGDLS and YYNGEE. The CDR3: CASSAKTGGSSYEQYF. The CDR3 DNA follows: TGTGCCAGCAGCGCCAAGACAGGGGGCAGCTCCTACGAGCAGTACTTC.

CDR3 region: CASSVRQGGETQYF. The CDR3 DNA follows: TGTGCCAGCAGTGTTAGACAGGGGGGAGAGACCCAGTACTTC. The chain carries TRBV2 and TRBJ2-5; 9 bases are a match to TRBD1. Trimming took 4 bases from V and 4 from J; bases not matched to a gene: 4. The length of the CDR3 is 14 residues. Germline V lookup: CDR1 SNHLY, CDR2 FYNNEI.

The rearrangement links TRBV28 to TRBJ1-3; D ambiguous. Germline V gene data show CDR1 as MDHEN and CDR2 as SYDVKM. There are 16 residues in the CDR3. Trimming shortened V by 7 bases and J by 0 bases, and 16 bases separated the two germline ends. Here the CDR3 reads CASIGEAPISGNTIYF. The CDR3 coding sequence is TGTGCCAGCATTGGAGAGGCCCCCATCTCTGGAAACACCATATATTTT.